The T cell receptor (beta chain) under discussion was sequenced for a study of blood T cell repertoires in COVID-19. This clone was seen more than once but under ten times. Sequencing used immunoSEQ multiplex PCR; TCRdb keeps in-frame clones, though not all of them. Among approximately 220,000 clones, over 75% were seen once, and the ten largest hold approximately 7.4%. Clinical histories supplied by participants themselves formed the basis of cohort assignment. Germline V gene data show CDR1 as LGHDT and CDR2 as YNNKEL (reference sequence). The trim removed 6 bases at V and 2 bases at J, leaving 8 bases unmatched. The CDR3 is 15 amino acids.

This TCR derives from a woman in her 40s with acute COVID-19. V usage is TRBV3-1 (or the pseudogene TRBV3-2) and J usage is TRBJ1-1, with TRBD1 identical over 8 bases. Sequenced material: PBMCs or T cells enriched from blood (not recorded which). CDR3 DNA: TGTGCCAGCAGTTGGACAGGGAGGGATAACACTGAAGCTTTCTTT. Amino acid sequence: CASSWTGRDNTEAFF.